These 28 T cell receptor beta chains were sequenced from one sample in a study of cytomegalovirus exposure and HLA in healthy donors. PCR primers comprised 60 Vbeta and 13 Jbeta primers. Sequencing used immunoSEQ multiplex PCR; TCRdb keeps in-frame clones, though not all of them. The table shows some 170,000 clones, with 8.5% to 10% occurring only once. The sequencing sample was made of PBMCs. The receptors were gathered from a woman in her thirties in good health and CMV-seropositive.

The CDR3 loop is CASSLGEGVEQYF. The CDR3 DNA reads TGTGCCAGCAGCTTGGGGGAAGGGGTCGAGCAGTACTTC. The chain has TRBV5-6 and TRBJ2-7; tentatively, D is TRBD1 (5 bases). V dropped 0 bases and J dropped 6 bases, with 10 bases sitting between them. The CDR3 totals 13 residues. The V gene's germline CDR1 is SGHDT and CDR2 YYEEEE.

CDR3 amino acids: CASSPRGQDEKLFF. As DNA, the CDR3 is TGCGCCAGCAGCCCTAGGGGGCAGGATGAAAAACTGTTTTTT. The V and J genes are TRBV5-1 and TRBJ1-4; 7 positions match TRBD1. The CDR3 is 14 residues long. V lost 4 bases to trimming and J lost 6 bases; unmatched junction nucleotides: 6. The germline V gene encodes CDR1 SGHRS and CDR2 YFSETQ.

This clone was seen a handful of times. The chain carries TRBV9 and TRBJ2-2, with 9 nucleotides matching TRBD1. V was clipped by 1 base and J by 5 bases; unmatched bases: 3. Per germline, CDR1 SGDLS and CDR2 YYNGEE. The CDR3 has 15 amino acids. This CDR3 is CASSVRTGATGELFF. The CDR3 nucleotides read TGTGCCAGCAGCGTACGGACAGGGGCGACCGGGGAGCTGTTTTTT.

This chain joins TRBV6-9 and TRBJ2-5; 7 bases fit TRBD1. V lost 2 bases, J lost 4 bases, and 7 bases stayed unmatched. CDR1 is MNHGY, CDR2 SVAAGI, per germline. This CDR3 is 15 amino acids long. The CDR3 sequence is CASSYLEGAGETQYF. CDR3 DNA sequence: TGTGCCAGCAGTTATCTAGAGGGGGCCGGAGAGACCCAGTACTTC.

This clone was seen a few times. This chain joins TRBV30 and TRBJ1-1; D might be TRBD1 (5 bases). CDR3 length: 16 residues. The V end was cut by 2 bases, the J end by 4 bases, with 20 bases between. The germline gives CDR1 GTSNPN, CDR2 SVGIG (reference sequence). The CDR3 spells CAWSKGRDGDSTEAFF. The DNA for the CDR3 is TGTGCCTGGAGTAAGGGGAGGGACGGGGATAGCACTGAAGCTTTCTTT.

This clone was observed a handful of times. V gene TRBV18 combines with J gene TRBJ1-1; D possibly corresponds to TRBD1 (5 bases). Germline assignment: CDR1 KGHSH and CDR2 LQKENI. The length of the CDR3 is 14 residues. Trimming removed 2 bases from V and 4 bases from J, with 11 bases in between. CDR3 region: CASSPGATGTEAFF. CDR3 nucleotide sequence: TGTGCCAGCTCACCAGGGGCTACGGGCACTGAAGCTTTCTTT.

Only a few counts were recorded for this clone. The rearrangement joins TRBV5-4 to TRBJ1-1; possible D gene TRBD1, 5 bases. V was pared by 4 bases and J by 5 bases, with 18 bases between. The CDR3 totals 15 residues. Germline values: CDR1 SGHNT, CDR2 YYREEE (reference sequence). Here the CDR3 reads CASSLAGGRLTEAFF. In DNA form, the CDR3 reads TGTGCCAGCAGCCTAGCGGGGGGGAGATTGACTGAAGCTTTCTTT.

The sample holds a few counts of this clone. The rearrangement links TRBV5-6 to TRBJ2-1; 10 bases fit TRBD2. The V gene's germline CDR1 is SGHDT and CDR2 YYEEEE. J was trimmed by 2 bases and V by 3 bases; bases with no gene match: 2. The CDR3 is made up of 15 amino acids. The CDR3 sequence: CASSWGTSAYNEQFF. CDR3 coding DNA: TGTGCCAGCAGCTGGGGGACTAGCGCCTACAATGAGCAGTTCTTC.

This chain links TRBV5-6 with TRBJ1-1, with a weak D call TRBD1 (5 bases). The CDR3 length is 12 residues. Germline CDR1 SGHDT, CDR2 YYEEEE. Trimming removed 5 bases from V and 5 bases from J, with 10 bases in between. Written as DNA, the CDR3 is TGTGCCAGCAGAGTTGGGGGGACTGAAGCTTTCTTT. It specifies CASRVGGTEAFF.

V gene TRBV5-1 combines with J gene TRBJ2-7; no clear D gene. V was trimmed by 3 bases and J by 2 bases, leaving 9 bases between them. This CDR3 has 13 amino acids. From germline, CDR1 is SGHRS and CDR2 YFSETQ. CDR3 DNA: TGCGCCAGCAGCTCGTCCCCCCCCTACGAGCAGTACTTC. Encoded protein: CASSSSPPYEQYF.

This chain connects TRBV6-5 to TRBJ1-2; 7 bases fit TRBD1. V lost 7 bases to trimming and J lost 3 bases; unmatched junction nucleotides: 5. The CDR3 is 13 residues long. CDR1 and CDR2 (germline): MNHEY, SVGAGI. CDR3 region: CASTRDSHYGYTF. In DNA, the CDR3 is TGTGCCAGCACAAGGGACAGCCACTATGGCTACACCTTC.

This clone was detected only a few times. The chain is built from TRBV30 and TRBJ2-5; no clear D. The germline gives CDR1 GTSNPN, CDR2 SVGIG (reference sequence). Trimming shortened V by 6 bases and J by 0 bases, and 8 bases separated the two germline ends. The CDR3 consists of 12 residues. CDR3 amino acids: CACSLNQETQYF. DNA of the CDR3: TGTGCCTGCTCCCTAAACCAAGAGACCCAGTACTTC.

There are a few counts of this clone. V usage is TRBV7-9 and J usage is TRBJ2-3, with a possible D match to TRBD2 (5 bases). V lost 1 base, J lost 4 bases, and 12 bases lay in between. Germline-derived CDR1 and CDR2 are SEHNR and FQNEAQ (reference sequence). The CDR3 covers 15 residues. The DNA for the CDR3 is TGTGCCAGCAGCTTAGGAGGGATTGAGGCAGATACGCAGTATTTT. It encodes CASSLGGIEADTQYF.

This clone has just a few counts. The rearrangement uses TRBV2 and TRBJ1-1; a weak D match, TRBD1 (5 bases). Per germline, CDR1 SNHLY and CDR2 FYNNEI. Trimming removed 5 bases at V and 4 bases at J, with 26 bases between. This CDR3 is built from 18 residues. CDR3 protein: CASSFTSRGRGGGTEAFF. CDR3 bases: TGTGCCAGCAGTTTTACATCTAGGGGTCGGGGGGGAGGCACTGAAGCTTTCTTT.

This clone has a handful of counts. The genes are TRBV19 and TRBJ2-3; 8 bases agree with TRBD1. The CDR3 is 16 residues long. The germline CDR1 and CDR2 sequences are LNHDA and SQIVND (reference sequence). The V segment lost 5 bases and the J segment 5 bases; nucleotides outside the gene matches: 12. The CDR3 nucleotides are TGTGCCAGTAGTTCCCCCCGGGACAGGACGGGAGATACGCAGTATTTT. Translated, it gives CASSSPRDRTGDTQYF.

This clone was observed a handful of times. J is TRBJ2-5 and V is TRBV10-2; tentative D call: TRBD1 (5 bases). This CDR3 has 12 amino acids. CDR1 is WSHSY and CDR2 is SAAADI in the germline V gene. V lost 0 bases to trimming and J lost 13 bases, with 12 bases between them. The DNA for the CDR3 is TGCGCCAGCAGTGAGTCGTTTGGGGCAGGGTACTTC. It is translated as CASSESFGAGYF.

The chain carries TRBV6-6 and TRBJ1-1; the D gene is possibly TRBD1 (5 bases). Germline CDR1 reads MNHNY; CDR2 reads SVGAGI (reference sequence). The germline V and J ends were trimmed by 0 bases and 4 bases, with 12 bases remaining between them. The CDR3 runs to 15 residues. CDR3 in amino acids: CASSYSARGVTEAFF. Here the CDR3 DNA reads TGTGCCAGCAGTTACTCGGCCCGGGGGGTCACTGAAGCTTTCTTT.

V and J are TRBV15 and TRBJ2-7, with 11 bases aligning to TRBD2. The germline V gene encodes CDR1 LNHNV and CDR2 YYDKDF (reference sequence). The CDR3 is made up of 15 amino acids. The V gene end was trimmed by 3 bases and the J gene end by 2 bases; junction bases not matched to a gene: 3. CDR3 DNA: TGTGCCACCAGCAGGGTGACTAGCGGGGCCTACGAGCAGTACTTC. It specifies CATSRVTSGAYEQYF.

The chain employs TRBV12-5 and TRBJ2-7; TRBD2 aligns across 8 bases. Germline trimming cut 7 bases from V and 1 base from J; bases unmatched to any gene: 15. Germline loops: CDR1 LGHNT, CDR2 FRNRAP. The CDR3 covers 17 residues. The CDR3 loop is CASDLTLAGQTSYEQYF. In nucleotides, the CDR3 is TGTGCTAGTGACCTTACCCTAGCGGGCCAGACTTCCTACGAGCAGTACTTC.

The rearrangement links TRBV7-9 to TRBJ2-1; TRBD2 matches 10 bases. CDR3 length equals 16 residues. Germline lookup yields CDR1 SEHNR and CDR2 FQNEAQ (reference sequence). The junction had 10 bases not matched to a gene; V was cut back by 5 bases and J by 6 bases. CDR3 loop: CASSPAPGLALNEQFF. As DNA, the CDR3 is TGTGCCAGCAGCCCGGCTCCGGGACTAGCGCTCAATGAGCAGTTCTTC. The full variable domain, rest sourced from reference TRBV7-9 and TRBJ2-1, is DTGVSQNPRHKITKRGQNVTFRCDPISEHNRLYWYRQTLGQGPEFLTYFQNEAQLEKSRLLSDRFSAERPKGSFSTLEIQRTEQGDSAMYLCASSPAPGLALNEQFFGPGTRLTVL.

This chain links TRBV19 with TRBJ1-2, with D unresolved. The germline V and J ends were trimmed by 9 bases and 0 bases, with 14 bases remaining between them. Germline CDR1 and CDR2: LNHDA and SQIVND (reference sequence). There are 14 residues in the CDR3. CDR3 nucleotides: TGTGCCAGCAGCAAGTGGAGCACTAACTATGGCTACACCTTC. Encoded protein: CASSKWSTNYGYTF.

This clone has just a few counts. This chain connects TRBV19 to TRBJ1-2; 8 nucleotides line up with TRBD1. Germline CDR1 reads LNHDA; CDR2 reads SQIVND (reference sequence). This CDR3 is built from 18 residues. V shed 4 bases and J 2 bases; nucleotides not matched to a gene: 15. In DNA, the CDR3 is TGTGCCAGTAGTACCCCGCGGCCGACAGGGGTCATAAACTATGGCTACACCTTC. This sequence encodes CASSTPRPTGVINYGYTF.

J is TRBJ1-5 and V is TRBV19, with 7 bases fitting TRBD1. The CDR3 extends over 16 amino acids. Germline values: CDR1 LNHDA, CDR2 SQIVND (reference sequence). J gave up 7 bases and V 5 bases, and 14 bases lay outside the gene matches. CDR3 residues: CASSPGQGGLWQPQHF. The CDR3 DNA is TGTGCCAGTAGTCCCGGCCAGGGGGGCCTTTGGCAGCCCCAGCATTTT.

CDR3 loop: CASSQLGGGATEAFF. The CDR3, as DNA: TGTGCCAGTAGCCAGCTAGGGGGGGGCGCGACCGAAGCTTTCTTT. The chain combines TRBV19 with TRBJ1-1; possible D gene TRBD1, 6 bases. CDR1 is LNHDA and CDR2 is SQIVND in the germline V gene (reference sequence). V was trimmed by 6 bases and J by 8 bases, leaving 22 bases between them. CDR3 length equals 15 residues.

This clone came up a few times. This sequence joins TRBV6-1 and TRBJ2-7; the D gene is possibly TRBD2 (5 bases). Germline loops: CDR1 MNHNS, CDR2 SASEGT. The CDR3 is 12 residues long. Trimming removed 6 bases from V and 2 bases from J, with 8 bases in between. CDR3 DNA sequence: TGTGCCAGCAGCGGGGTCGCCTACGAGCAGTACTTC. Amino acid sequence: CASSGVAYEQYF.

The chain is built from TRBV27 and TRBJ2-7; 11 nucleotides align to TRBD2. Germline CDR1 MNHEY, CDR2 SMNVEV (reference sequence). The CDR3 runs to 14 residues. The V segment lost 4 bases and the J segment 11 bases; nucleotides outside the gene matches: 10. As DNA, the CDR3 is TGTGCCAGCAGTTCCTCCCGTGTTAGCGGGAGGGAGTACTTC. Its protein is CASSSSRVSGREYF.

The rearrangement uses TRBV7-9 and TRBJ2-3; TRBD1 matches 7 bases. CDR1 and CDR2 (germline): SEHNR, FQNEAQ (reference sequence). Losses at the gene ends were 2 bases for V and 3 bases for J; bases not matched to a gene: 2. This CDR3 comprises 14 residues. CDR3 region: CASSLRGLTDTQYF. DNA for the CDR3: TGTGCCAGCAGCTTAAGGGGGCTGACAGATACGCAGTATTTT.

This clone was seen a handful of times. The chain couples TRBV6-1 to TRBJ1-2; no definite D call. This CDR3 is 15 amino acids long. The germline V and J ends were trimmed by 7 bases and 4 bases, with 19 bases remaining between them. Germline CDR1 reads MNHNS; CDR2 reads SASEGT. The CDR3 coding sequence is TGTGCCAGCAACTCGGCGGACTTAGCCCTCTATGGCTACACCTTC. Translated: CASNSADLALYGYTF.